Below, 10 T cell receptor beta chains from the same sample are listed, as sequenced in a study of post-analysis software for immune sequencing data. General study points: A few TRBV segments appeared more often in patients than in controls, and TRBV5-6, TRBV5-1 and TRBV20-1 were among these.

Each TCR beta cDNA library carried unique molecular identifiers. One entry per CDR3 protein, called by TCRdb with MiXCR from the PCR reads. This sample carries roughly 200,000 distinct CDR3 sequences, about 30% of them seen once, and the ten largest clones take more than 3%. Their antigen targets remain unknown. The sample was blood. These receptors all stem from a girl aged 2 to 17 with multiple sclerosis.

Ten or more counts support this clonotype. The genes are TRBV20-1 and TRBJ2-5; the D gene is possibly TRBD1 (6 bases). CDR1 is DFQATT, CDR2 SNEGSKA, per germline (reference sequence). V lost 5 bases and J lost 2, with 9 bases in between. The CDR3 is made up of 12 amino acids. CDR3 residues: CSAGTRQETQYF. CDR3 sequence (DNA): TGCAGTGCTGGGACAAGGCAAGAGACCCAGTACTTC.

This clonotype has at least ten counts. The chain links TRBV9 to TRBJ2-1; maybe TRBD2 (6 bases). Between the trimmed V and J ends, which lost 4 bases and 2 bases, there was a span of 13 bases. The length of the CDR3 is 15 residues. Germline values: CDR1 SGDLS, CDR2 YYNGEE. The CDR3 sequence: CASSPTGGTYNEQFF. CDR3 bases: TGTGCCAGCAGCCCCACAGGCGGGACCTACAATGAGCAGTTCTTC.

Many counts were recorded for this clonotype. This chain joins TRBV12-5 and TRBJ2-7, with TRBD1 matching 7 bases. This CDR3 region has 14 residues. Germline lookup yields CDR1 LGHNT and CDR2 FRNRAP. Losses at the gene ends were 7 bases for V and 2 bases for J; bases not matched to a gene: 8. In DNA, the CDR3 is TGTGCTAGTGCCCTCGGGACAGAGACCTACGAGCAGTACTTC. Amino acid sequence: CASALGTETYEQYF. The variable domain in full, completed from reference TRBV12-5 and TRBJ2-7, reads DARVTQTPRHKVTEMGQEVTMRCQPILGHNTVFWYRQTMMQGLELLAYFRNRAPLDDSGMPKDRFSAEMPDATLATLKIQPSEPRDSAVYFCASALGTETYEQYFGPGTRLTVT.

This clonotype was recorded at least ten times. The chain recombines TRBV20-1 with TRBJ1-2; a possible D gene is TRBD1 (6 bases). V gave up 0 bases and J gave up 0 bases, with 8 bases separating them. Germline CDR1 reads DFQATT; CDR2 reads SNEGSKA (reference sequence). This CDR3 region has 14 residues. The CDR3 DNA reads as TGCAGTGCTAGAGATCCAGGGGCTAACTATGGCTACACCTTC. It yields the protein CSARDPGANYGYTF.

Points on this clonotype: A much larger clone lies a single base off, so this may be a read error. This chain connects TRBV20-1 to TRBJ2-3; no clear D. Germline V gene lookup returns CDR1 DFQATT and CDR2 SNEGSKA (reference sequence). This CDR3 has 13 residues. In DNA form, the CDR3 reads TGCAGTGCTACCCTCCCGGGTACAGATATGCAGTATTTT. Its translation: CSATLPGTDMQYF.

The chain joins TRBV19 to TRBJ2-6; D tentatively fits TRBD1 or TRBD2 (6 bases each). V was shortened by 7 bases and J by 2 bases, with 15 bases between the two germline ends. The CDR3 loop spans 16 amino acids. The V gene's germline CDR1 is LNHDA and CDR2 SQIVND (reference sequence). Here the CDR3 reads CASTPKGGTGANVLTF. Written as DNA, the CDR3 is TGTGCCAGTACTCCCAAGGGGGGCACTGGGGCCAACGTCCTGACTTTC.

This chain links TRBV12-3 or TRBV12-4 with TRBJ1-2, with D possibly being TRBD1 (5 bases). Trimming left V 3 bases short and J 3 bases short, with 8 bases between. The CDR3 is 13 residues long. The CDR3 loop reads CASSFRVDYGYTF. CDR3 coding DNA: TGTGCCAGCAGTTTCAGGGTTGACTATGGCTACACCTTC.

Remarks on this clonotype: This may be a read error, as it is one base from a much larger clone. The chain recombines TRBV5-1 with TRBJ2-5; weak D call: TRBD1 (7 bases). With 6 bases removed from V and 1 base from J, the gap between germline ends came to 16 bases. The CDR3 spans 15 residues. CDR1 is SGHRS and CDR2 is YFSETQ in the germline V gene. The CDR3 sequence: CASKGQGEAQETQYF. CDR3 nucleotides: TGCGCCAGCAAGGGCCAGGGGGAGGCCCAAGAGACCCAGTACTTC. The whole variable domain, remainder taken from reference TRBV5-1 and TRBJ2-5, is KAGVTQTPRYLIKTRGQQVTLSCSPISGHRSVSWYQQTPGQGLQFLFEYFSETQRNKGNFPGRFSGRQFSNSRSEMNVSTLELGDSALYLCASKGQGEAQETQYFGPGTRLLVL.

This clonotype was seen a few times. The V call is TRBV24-1, the J call TRBJ2-2, with a tentative D call TRBD1 (5 bases). The ends were cut back, 3 bases at V and 5 bases at J, with 9 bases in the middle. This CDR3 spans 14 amino acids. Germline V gives CDR1 KGHDR, CDR2 SFDVKD. CDR3 sequence (DNA): TGTGCCACCAGTGATCCCAGGGAAACCGGGGAGCTGTTTTTT. It translates to CATSDPRETGELFF.

The sample holds many counts of this clonotype. The chain employs TRBV7-9 and TRBJ2-3; 9 bases fit TRBD2. CDR3 length equals 18 residues. In germline, CDR1 is SEHNR, CDR2 FQNEAQ (reference sequence). V lost 5 bases to trimming and J lost 1 base; unmatched junction nucleotides: 13. Here the CDR3 DNA reads TGTGCCAGCAGCCCTCTGGCGGGAGGGCCAGGAGGCACAGATACGCAGTATTTT. Protein product: CASSPLAGGPGGTDTQYF.